The 13 T cell receptor beta chains below were found in one sample sequenced in a study of CD8 T cells in ankylosing spondylitis. Each CDR3 protein gets one entry after TCRdb re-called the 5' RACE reads with MiXCR. The table lists roughly 150,000 distinct CDR3 sequences, around a tenth of them singletons, with approximately 15% in the top ten. Material for sequencing was blood, either unsorted or a sorted T cell fraction (not recorded which). The receptors originated from a female donor with ankylosing spondylitis or in good health (not recorded which).

The chain carries TRBV4-3 and TRBJ1-4; D remains unclear. Germline loops: CDR1 LGHNA, CDR2 YSLEER. V lost 0 bases and J 12 bases, leaving 23 bases between the germline ends. The CDR3 has 17 amino acids. Here the CDR3 reads CASSQDNSGSGIEELFF. CDR3 DNA: TGCGCCAGCAGCCAAGATAATAGTGGGAGCGGGATTGAGGAACTGTTTTTT.

This clonotype has at least ten counts. The genes are TRBV10-3 and TRBJ2-1, with D tentatively TRBD1 (6 bases). Germline V gene data show CDR1 as ENHRY and CDR2 as SYGVKD. V lost 6 bases and J lost 6, with 12 bases in between. This CDR3 contains 13 residues. For the CDR3, the DNA is TGTGCCATCAGGGAAGACAGGAGCAATGAGCAGTTCTTC. The encoded protein is CAIREDRSNEQFF.

This clonotype was seen repeatedly, ten times or more. The rearrangement links TRBV11-2 to TRBJ2-7; 8 bases are a match to TRBD2. The V gene's germline CDR1 is SGHAT and CDR2 FQNNGV. J was trimmed by 3 bases and V by 5 bases; bases with no gene match: 6. The CDR3 is made up of 14 amino acids. In nucleotides, the CDR3 is TGTGCCAGCAGCACAGCGGGAGCTGGCTACGAGCAGTACTTC. Translated: CASSTAGAGYEQYF.

The sample holds many counts of this clonotype. The chain links TRBV7-2 to TRBJ2-1; a possible D gene is TRBD2 (6 bases). Germline values: CDR1 SGHTA, CDR2 FQGNSA. Trimming removed 2 bases from V and 4 bases from J, with 9 bases in between. The CDR3 is 14 amino acids. The CDR3 nucleotides read TGTGCCAGCAGCTTAACGGGAGCGTACAATGAGCAGTTCTTC. Protein: CASSLTGAYNEQFF.

This clonotype came up many times. The chain uses TRBV14 and TRBJ2-7; D gene ambiguous. V lost 1 base and J lost 4, with 8 bases in between. The CDR3 sequence is 13 residues long. From germline, CDR1 is SGHDN and CDR2 FVKESK. The CDR3 bases are TGTGCCAGCAGCCAAGGCCCCATTTACGAGCAGTACTTC. Protein: CASSQGPIYEQYF.

The V gene is TRBV4-3, the J gene TRBJ2-7; the match to TRBD2 covers 10 bases. The CDR3 runs 16 residues. The germline CDR1 and CDR2 sequences are LGHNA and YSLEER. V lost 0 bases, J lost 6 bases, and 8 bases stayed unmatched. The CDR3 sequence: CASSQEVAGGSGEQYF. CDR3 bases: TGCGCCAGCAGCCAAGAAGTAGCGGGAGGATCCGGCGAGCAGTACTTC.

Only a few counts were recorded for this clonotype. This chain joins TRBV29-1 and TRBJ2-5, with TRBD2 matching over 8 bases. Per the germline V gene, CDR1 is SQVTM and CDR2 is ANQGSEA. The CDR3 is made up of 16 amino acids. The junction had 15 bases not matched to a gene; V was cut back by 4 bases and J by 5 bases. As DNA, the CDR3 is TGCAGCGTTGCCGGGACTAGAGCTTCCCGCCTCGAGACCCAGTACTTC. Its translation: CSVAGTRASRLETQYF.

This clonotype has a handful of counts. The chain carries TRBV28 and TRBJ2-1; tentative D call: TRBD2 (6 bases). The CDR3 totals 15 residues. Germline CDR1 is MDHEN and CDR2 is SYDVKM. V lost 3 bases and J lost 3, with 12 bases in between. The CDR3 region has the DNA TGTGCCAGCAGTTTTACGGGAGTGGTCTACAATGAGCAGTTCTTC. Its translation is CASSFTGVVYNEQFF.

The gene calls are TRBV7-9 and TRBJ2-7, with D possibly being TRBD1 (6 bases). V was clipped by 6 bases and J by 6 bases, with 21 bases between them. The CDR3 runs 15 residues. CDR1 SEHNR and CDR2 FQNEAQ come from the germline V gene (reference sequence). The chain's CDR3 is CASSLNPGHRGEQYF. CDR3 DNA: TGTGCCAGCAGTCTCAATCCGGGACACCGGGGCGAGCAGTACTTC.

This clonotype was counted between two and nine times. V usage is TRBV2 and J usage is TRBJ2-1; perhaps TRBD2 as D (5 bases). Per the germline V gene, CDR1 is SNHLY and CDR2 is FYNNEI. The CDR3 is 11 amino acids. V lost 8 bases, J lost 10 bases, and 12 bases lay in between. Here the CDR3 reads CASPGVREQFF. In DNA, the CDR3 is TGTGCCAGCCCCGGGGTTAGGGAGCAGTTCTTC.

This chain joins TRBV4-3 and TRBJ2-1, with 12 bases lining up with TRBD2. The CDR3 has 17 amino acids. V was clipped by 0 bases and J by 4 bases; unmatched bases: 4. Germline lookup yields CDR1 LGHNA and CDR2 YSLEER. The CDR3 DNA reads TGCGCCAGCAGCCAAGATTGGGGACTAGCGGGTTACAATGAGCAGTTCTTC. This sequence encodes CASSQDWGLAGYNEQFF.

This clonotype has more than one count but fewer than ten. V usage is TRBV28 and J usage is TRBJ1-1; a possible D gene is TRBD1 (5 bases). The V end lost 6 bases, the J end lost 2 bases, and 22 bases lay between the germline ends. This CDR3 has 17 amino acids. The germline CDR1 and CDR2 sequences are MDHEN and SYDVKM. The CDR3 bases are TGTGCCAGCAGGGGGCTTAGGGTCACTAGCGTAAACACTGAAGCTTTCTTT. This sequence encodes CASRGLRVTSVNTEAFF.

This clonotype was detected only a few times. The J gene is TRBJ1-5, the V gene TRBV4-1; no definite D call. The ends were cut back, 1 base at V and 3 bases at J, with 7 bases in the middle. The CDR3 covers 14 residues. Germline assignment: CDR1 MGHRA and CDR2 YSYEKL. For the CDR3, the DNA is TGCGCCAGCAGCCAAGGGGAGTTCAATCAGCCCCAGCATTTT. Encoded protein: CASSQGEFNQPQHF.